This TCR beta chain appears in the sequencing data of a study of glioma-infiltrating T cells. Worth noting for this clonotype: Antigen unknown. This clone may be a read error of a much larger clone one base away.

The CDR3 has 13 residues. The germline V gene encodes CDR1 MDHEN and CDR2 SYDVKM. V shed 6 bases and J shed 4 bases, with 13 bases lying between them. Using RNA template, CDR3s of TCR alpha and beta were amplified with iRepertoire arm-PCR. One-step reverse transcription and amplification started from around 100-400 ng of tissue mRNA or PBMC total RNA. TCRdb processed the multiplex PCR reads anew with MiXCR; each CDR3 protein has one entry. The sample contains about 180,000 distinct CDR3 sequences, around 40% of which appear only once. Study-wide findings and caveats: Gliomas, especially low-grade, showed above-expected tissue-blood divergence; non-neoplastic patients showed below. Very few CDR3 sequences were shared between tissue and blood.

The chain is built from TRBV28 and TRBJ2-7; D remains unclear. This TCR came from a human donor with low-grade glioma or glioblastoma, undergoing nonglioma brain surgery, or in good health (not recorded which). What was sequenced was glioma tissue, nonneoplastic brain tissue, or PBMCs (not recorded which). For the CDR3, the DNA is TGTGCCAGCAGCCCCATGGAAGCGTACGAGCAGTACTTC. This encodes CASSPMEAYEQYF.